These 14 T cell receptor beta chains came from one sample sequenced in a study of patients and donors after allogeneic stem cell transplantation. In TCRdb, the RT-PCR reads were re-called with MiXCR into one record per CDR3 protein. The sample lists tens of thousands of distinct CDR3 sequences, around 5% occurring once. Sample: blood, either unsorted or a sorted T cell fraction (not recorded which). The source of these receptors is a human donor who was either an allogeneic HSCT recipient or a stem cell or donor lymphocyte infusion donor (not recorded which). It is not recorded whose cells these are; they may come from a transplant donor.

This clonotype was seen ten or more times. This rearrangement joins TRBV7-9 to TRBJ1-2; perhaps TRBD1 as D (6 bases). V lost 7 bases and J lost 7, with 13 bases in between. The CDR3 totals 12 residues. CDR1 is SEHNR and CDR2 is FQNEAQ in the germline V gene (reference sequence). DNA of the CDR3: TGTGCCAGCACCGGCGGGGGGCTTGGCTACACCTTC. This sequence encodes CASTGGGLGYTF.

This clonotype was found many times. V gene TRBV27 combines with J gene TRBJ2-4; D is perhaps TRBD2 (6 bases). The CDR3 totals 18 residues. V shed 5 bases and J shed 0 bases, with 20 bases lying between them. In germline, CDR1 is MNHEY, CDR2 SMNVEV (reference sequence). CDR3 protein: CASSPMPLRDLAKNIQYF. The CDR3 bases are TGTGCCAGCAGTCCGATGCCACTCCGGGACTTAGCCAAAAACATTCAGTACTTC.

This clonotype was seen repeatedly, ten times or more. The chain combines TRBV27 with TRBJ1-1; a weak D match, TRBD1 (6 bases). V lost 4 bases to trimming and J lost 1 base, with 13 bases between them. Germline-derived CDR1 and CDR2 are MNHEY and SMNVEV (reference sequence). CDR3 length: 15 amino acids. The CDR3 DNA is TGTGCCAGCAGTTCCCCCCGGGGGGCGAACACTGAAGCTTTCTTT. This encodes CASSSPRGANTEAFF.

V gene TRBV5-1 combines with J gene TRBJ2-7, with D perhaps being TRBD1 or TRBD2 (6 bases each). The germline V gene encodes CDR1 SGHRS and CDR2 YFSETQ. Trimming pared 3 bases from V and 0 bases from J, leaving 19 bases between. This CDR3 has 17 residues. Here the CDR3 reads CASSSSLRQEGSYEQYF. The CDR3 coding sequence is TGCGCCAGCAGCTCCTCCTTAAGACAGGAGGGCTCCTACGAGCAGTACTTC.

This clonotype was seen at least ten times. The rearrangement joins TRBV7-8 to TRBJ1-5; D is unresolved. The CDR3 is made up of 15 amino acids. CDR1 is SGHVS, CDR2 FQNEAQ, per germline. Trimming took 0 bases from V and 3 from J, leaving 9 bases between them. The CDR3 DNA is TGTGCCAGCAGCTTAGCGTCCCGTTTCAATCAGCCCCAGCATTTT. Translating it yields CASSLASRFNQPQHF.

This clonotype occurred many times. The V gene is TRBV12-3 or TRBV12-4, the J gene TRBJ1-6; D remains unclear. V gave up 5 bases and J gave up 13 bases, with 18 bases separating them. This CDR3 is 14 amino acids long. The CDR3 region is CASSPSGLPFPLHF. CDR3 coding DNA: TGTGCCAGCAGTCCCTCGGGCCTCCCGTTCCCCCTCCACTTT.

This clonotype was observed at least ten times. V is TRBV20-1 and J is TRBJ1-1; D gene uncertain. Per germline, CDR1 DFQATT and CDR2 SNEGSKA (reference sequence). V lost 3 bases to trimming and J lost 1 base, with 18 bases between them. The CDR3 length is 16 residues. This CDR3 is CSASKFLARRNTEAFF. The CDR3 region has the DNA TGCAGTGCTAGTAAGTTCTTAGCCAGAAGGAACACTGAAGCTTTCTTT.

Note on this clonotype: A single base separates this from a much larger clone, so it may be a read error. V usage is TRBV29-1 and J usage is TRBJ2-5; TRBD1 might be the D (6 bases). The CDR3 length is 14 residues. Trimming stripped 6 bases from V and 2 bases from J, with 16 bases between. Germline V gene sequence: CDR1 SQVTM, CDR2 ANQGSEA. CDR3 in amino acids: CSVDLDSAQETQYF. The CDR3 nucleotides are TGCAGCGTAGACCTGGACAGCGCTCAAGAGACCCAGTACTTC.

This clonotype was seen at least ten times. V and J are TRBV7-9 and TRBJ2-7; D gene ambiguous. V was shortened by 5 bases and J by 0 bases, with 5 bases between the two germline ends. This CDR3 comprises 12 residues. Per the germline V gene, CDR1 is SEHNR and CDR2 is FQNEAQ (reference sequence). DNA of the CDR3: TGTGCCAGCAGCCGGACCTCCTACGAGCAGTACTTC. This sequence encodes CASSRTSYEQYF.

For this clonotype: One base separates it from a far larger clone, so it is likely a read error. The V gene is TRBV4-2, the J gene TRBJ1-2, with D tentatively TRBD1 (5 bases). Germline CDR1 is LGHNA and CDR2 is YNFKEQ. The CDR3 totals 14 residues. Trimming cost V 8 bases and J 3 bases, with 16 bases left between them. CDR3: CASSLTEGDYGYTF. The CDR3 nucleotides read TGTGCCAGCTCTCTGACAGAGGGAGACTATGGCTACACCTTC.

This clonotype has at least ten counts. The chain combines TRBV19 with TRBJ2-2; TRBD2 matches at 7 bases. Germline lookup yields CDR1 LNHDA and CDR2 SQIVND (reference sequence). The CDR3 spans 15 residues. The V segment lost 4 bases and the J segment 5 bases; nucleotides outside the gene matches: 7. The CDR3 bases are TGTGCCAGTAGTAGCGGGAGTTTAGTTACCGGGGAGCTGTTTTTT. Amino acid sequence: CASSSGSLVTGELFF.

This clonotype was seen at least ten times. Compared with germline, one end of the junction differs, possibly owing to a read error. The chain links TRBV15 to TRBJ2-5, with a weak D call TRBD1 (5 bases). Per germline, CDR1 LNHNV and CDR2 YYDKDF (reference sequence). This CDR3 is built from 13 residues. CDR3 in DNA: TGTGCCACCACCAGACAGACCCAAGAGACCCAGTACTTC. This sequence encodes CATTRQTQETQYF.

The chain has TRBV28 and TRBJ2-7, with D unclear. Germline values: CDR1 MDHEN, CDR2 SYDVKM. The CDR3 covers 14 residues. Trimming took 6 bases from V and 3 from J, leaving 15 bases between them. This chain's CDR3 is CASSPALIFYEQYF. For the CDR3, the DNA is TGTGCCAGCAGCCCAGCTTTAATCTTCTACGAGCAGTACTTC.

The sample holds a few counts of this clonotype. The chain carries TRBV9 and TRBJ1-2; TRBD1 aligns across 7 bases. The junction had 10 bases not matched to a gene; V was cut back by 3 bases and J by 8 bases. CDR3 length equals 14 residues. The germline V gene encodes CDR1 SGDLS and CDR2 YYNGEE. CDR3 bases: TGTGCCAGCAGCGCAGGGGACAGCGGGGGCGGCTACACCTTC. This codes for CASSAGDSGGGYTF. Using reference TRBV9 and TRBJ1-2 for the parts outside the CDR3, the full variable domain is DSGVTQTPKHLITATGQRVTLRCSPRSGDLSVYWYQQSLDQGLQFLIQYYNGEERAKGNILERFSAQQFPDLHSELNLSSLELGDSALYFCASSAGDSGGGYTFGSGTRLTVV.